The sequence of this TCR beta chain was determined in a study of OX40 agonist ivuxolimab in advanced cancers. The cohort excluded patients with autoimmune disease history or systemic immunosuppression. As regards this clone: Its antigen remains unknown.

Measured with immunoSEQ multiplex PCR; TCRdb has only the in-frame clones, and not every one. This sample has 65,000 to 80,000 clones, with over 80% found just once. Study-wide points: Low clonal expansion, among the lowest seen, marked partial responders at 0.1-3.0 mg/kg.

CDR3 length equals 15 residues. J lost 6 bases, V lost 5 bases, and 12 bases had no gene match. Germline V lookup: CDR1 SGHAT, CDR2 FQNNGV. The sequencing here drew on CD4+ or CD8+ T cells sorted from blood, taken in a trial of the OX40 agonist ivuxolimab. J is TRBJ2-7 and V is TRBV11-2, with 8 bases fitting TRBD2. The source is an adult with an advanced solid tumor such as melanoma, head and neck, liver or kidney cancer. DNA for the CDR3: TGTGCCAGCAGCCCGCCGGGCAGCGGGAGAGGCGAGCAGTACTTC. Protein product: CASSPPGSGRGEQYF.